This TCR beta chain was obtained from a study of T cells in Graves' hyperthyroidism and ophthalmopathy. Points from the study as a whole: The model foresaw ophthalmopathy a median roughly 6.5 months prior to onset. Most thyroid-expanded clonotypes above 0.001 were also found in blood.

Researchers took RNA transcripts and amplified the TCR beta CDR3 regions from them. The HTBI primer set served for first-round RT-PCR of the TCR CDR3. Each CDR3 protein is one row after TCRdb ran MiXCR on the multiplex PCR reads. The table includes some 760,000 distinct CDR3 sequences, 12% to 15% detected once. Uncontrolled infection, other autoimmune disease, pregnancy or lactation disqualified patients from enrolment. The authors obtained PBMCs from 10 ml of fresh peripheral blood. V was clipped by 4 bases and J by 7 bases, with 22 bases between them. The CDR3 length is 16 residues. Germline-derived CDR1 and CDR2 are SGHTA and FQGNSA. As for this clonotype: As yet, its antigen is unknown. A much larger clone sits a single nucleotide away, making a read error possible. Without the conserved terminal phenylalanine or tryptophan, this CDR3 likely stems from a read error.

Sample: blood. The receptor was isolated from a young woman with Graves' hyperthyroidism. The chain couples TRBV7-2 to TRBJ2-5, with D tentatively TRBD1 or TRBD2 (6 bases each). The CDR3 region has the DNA TGTGCCAGCAGCTCAAGACGAGGGGGGCAGGGAGGGACCCAGTACCTC. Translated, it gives CASSSRRGGQGGTQYL.